This passage covers 10 T cell receptor beta chains from one sample sequenced in a study of CD8 T cells in Susac syndrome. An amount of RNA that ranged from about 0.45 to 1 ug was reverse transcribed with random hexamers. TCRdb reprocessed the immunoSEQ multiplex PCR reads with MiXCR, giving one entry per CDR3 protein. The table includes 400,000 or so distinct CDR3 sequences, roughly 85% detected once. Sequencing used CD8+ T cells from PBMCs. The source of these receptors is a human donor with multiple sclerosis.

This sequence joins TRBV12-3 or TRBV12-4 and TRBJ1-3; 7 nucleotides line up with TRBD1. CDR3 size: 20 residues. V lost 3 bases to trimming and J lost 2 bases; unmatched junction nucleotides: 19. CDR3 sequence reads: CASSFDPLTGPVSPGNTIYF. The CDR3 DNA sequence: TGTGCCAGCAGTTTCGACCCACTGACAGGGCCTGTATCCCCTGGAAACACCATATATTTT.

The rearrangement uses TRBV4-1 and TRBJ2-1, with D possibly matching TRBD2 (5 bases). Germline CDR1 is MGHRA and CDR2 is YSYEKL. V lost 3 bases and J 8 bases, leaving 14 bases between the germline ends. CDR3 length: 14 residues. In DNA form, the CDR3 reads TGCGCCAGCAGCCACCCCGGACTGTGGGATGAGCAGTTCTTC. Translated: CASSHPGLWDEQFF.

V gene TRBV28 combines with J gene TRBJ2-7; tentatively, D is TRBD1 (6 bases). This CDR3 contains 14 residues. CDR1 and CDR2 (germline): MDHEN, SYDVKM. Trimming pared 5 bases from V and 1 base from J, leaving 12 bases between. Here the CDR3 reads CASSDRGGSYEQYF. The CDR3 nucleotides are TGTGCCAGCAGTGACAGAGGGGGTTCCTACGAGCAGTACTTC.

J is TRBJ2-1 and V is TRBV20-1, with D perhaps assigned TRBD1 or TRBD2 (6 bases each). The germline CDR1 and CDR2 sequences are DFQATT and SNEGSKA (reference sequence). The CDR3 contains 12 residues. Written as DNA, the CDR3 is TGCGGGGGGCAGGGGCCATACAATGAGCAGTTCTTC. Protein sequence: CGGQGPYNEQFF.

V and J are TRBV6-5 and TRBJ2-5, with 7 positions matching TRBD1. Germline values: CDR1 MNHEY, CDR2 SVGAGI. The CDR3 runs 16 residues. Trimming at V came to 6 bases and at J to 4 bases, leaving 14 bases not matched to a gene. DNA of the CDR3: TGTGCCAGCAGCTCCTCAAAAGGGACAGAACGAGAGACCCAGTACTTC. Protein: CASSSSKGTERETQYF.

The gene calls are TRBV6-1 and TRBJ1-1, with TRBD1 matching 7 bases. The CDR3 is 14 residues long. J lost 4 bases, V lost 6 bases, and 8 bases had no gene match. Germline values: CDR1 MNHNS, CDR2 SASEGT. CDR3 amino acids: CASRPTGAPTEAFF. CDR3 bases: TGTGCCAGCAGGCCAACAGGGGCACCCACTGAAGCTTTCTTT.

The chain is built from TRBV4-1 and TRBJ2-5, with a weak D call TRBD2 (5 bases). Germline loops: CDR1 MGHRA, CDR2 YSYEKL. The V gene lost 0 bases and the J gene lost 2 bases, with 7 bases spanning the gap. There are 14 residues in the CDR3. The CDR3 DNA follows: TGCGCCAGCAGCCAAGATGCGGGTCAAGAGACCCAGTACTTC. Amino acids: CASSQDAGQETQYF.

The chain uses TRBV12-3 or TRBV12-4 and TRBJ1-2; 8 positions agree with TRBD1. CDR3 size: 14 residues. V was pared by 1 base and J by 6 bases, with 4 bases of the junction left unmatched. CDR3 sequence (DNA): TGTGCCAGCAGTTTAGGGACAGGGCTTGATGGCTACACCTTC. Protein: CASSLGTGLDGYTF.

This chain connects TRBV4-1 to TRBJ2-7; D remains ambiguous. This CDR3 has 13 residues. CDR1 MGHRA and CDR2 YSYEKL come from the germline V gene. The V end was cut by 4 bases, the J end by 6 bases, with 13 bases between. The CDR3 region has the DNA TGCGCCAGCAGCCCCGTAGTTGAGGCCGAGCAGTACTTC. Residues: CASSPVVEAEQYF.

CDR3 nucleotides: TGTGCCAGCAGCTTCAGTATCCTAGCGGGAGGGAATGAGCAGTTCTTC. Its protein is CASSFSILAGGNEQFF. The chain couples TRBV5-5 to TRBJ2-1; 12 bases agree with TRBD2. Germline V CDR1 and CDR2: SGHKS, YYEKEE (reference sequence). The CDR3 consists of 16 residues. V lost 2 bases to trimming and J lost 7 bases; unmatched junction nucleotides: 7. Complete variable domain (other parts from reference TRBV5-5 and TRBJ2-1): DAGVTQSPTHLIKTRGQQVTLRCSPISGHKSVSWYQQVLGQGPQFIFQYYEKEERGRGNFPDRFSARQFPNYSSELNVNALLLGDSALYLCASSFSILAGGNEQFFGPGTRLTVL.